The 28 T cell receptor beta chains below come from one sample, sequenced in a study of siplizumab effects on memory and regulatory T cells. Produced via immunoSEQ multiplex PCR; TCRdb's table is partial and in-frame only. The sample lists about 52,000 clones, 95% to 97% occurring once. What was sequenced was naive CD4+ T cells sorted from blood. The receptor source for this set is a human donor in good health.

The chain's CDR3 is CASSALAGGITSTDTQYF. In nucleotides, the CDR3 is TGTGCCAGCAGTGCCCTAGCGGGAGGTATCACTAGCACAGATACGCAGTATTTT. The chain joins TRBV6-1 to TRBJ2-3; 11 bases agree with TRBD2. This CDR3 region has 18 residues. Germline-derived CDR1 and CDR2 are MNHNS and SASEGT. With V trimmed by 4 bases and J by 0 bases, 9 bases remained unmatched.

The rearrangement uses TRBV19 and TRBJ2-2; no definite D call. Germline assignment: CDR1 LNHDA and CDR2 SQIVND (reference sequence). Trimming shortened V by 4 bases and J by 6 bases, and 15 bases separated the two germline ends. CDR3 length: 15 amino acids. DNA of the CDR3: TGTGCCAGTAGTAATATCGGAAGAGGCGCCGGGGAGCTGTTTTTT. Translating it yields CASSNIGRGAGELFF.

The J gene is TRBJ2-5, the V gene TRBV18; D is ambiguous. Germline CDR1 is KGHSH and CDR2 is LQKENI. V shed 2 bases and J shed 1 base, with 8 bases lying between them. This CDR3 has 14 amino acids. The CDR3 DNA sequence: TGTGCCAGCTCACCAGCCGCGGCCCAAGAGACCCAGTACTTC. Translated: CASSPAAAQETQYF. The full variable domain, rest sourced from reference TRBV18 and TRBJ2-5, is NAGVMQNPRHLVRRRGQEARLRCSPMKGHSHVYWYRQLPEEGLKFMVYLQKENIIDESGMPKERFSAEFPKEGPSILRIQQVVRGDSAAYFCASSPAAAQETQYFGPGTRLLVL.

This chain joins TRBV21-1 and TRBJ1-5. TRBV21-1 counts as a pseudogene. The CDR3 has 15 residues. CDR3 sequence (DNA): TGTGCCAGCAGCAAAGCGGCAGCTAGCAATCAGCCCCAGCATTTT. This gives the protein CASSKAAASNQPQHF.

The rearrangement uses TRBV6-5 and TRBJ2-1, with 11 nucleotides matching TRBD2. CDR3 length: 14 residues. Germline V gene lookup returns CDR1 MNHEY and CDR2 SVGAGI. J lost 4 bases, V lost 5 bases, and 1 base had no gene match. The CDR3 here is CASSRTSGYNEQFF. Here the CDR3 DNA reads TGTGCCAGCAGTAGGACTAGCGGGTACAATGAGCAGTTCTTC.

V is TRBV6-1 and J is TRBJ1-1; weak D call: TRBD1 (5 bases). CDR1 is MNHNS, CDR2 SASEGT, per germline. V was shortened by 7 bases and J by 1 base, with 10 bases between the two germline ends. This CDR3 spans 13 amino acids. CDR3 sequence reads: CASTSTANTEAFF. Here the CDR3 DNA reads TGTGCCAGCACCTCGACAGCGAACACTGAAGCTTTCTTT.

The gene calls are TRBV20-1 and TRBJ1-4; no firm D call. CDR1 is DFQATT and CDR2 is SNEGSKA in the germline V gene (reference sequence). Trimming left V 3 bases short and J 8 bases short, with 7 bases between. CDR3 length: 11 amino acids. This CDR3 is CSARGMEKLFF. The CDR3 DNA is TGCAGTGCTAGGGGGATGGAAAAACTGTTTTTT.

The chain combines TRBV25-1 with TRBJ2-2; 7 bases are shared with TRBD2. V gave up 4 bases and J gave up 5 bases; unmatched junction bases: 7. The CDR3 contains 15 residues. The germline V gene encodes CDR1 MGHDK and CDR2 SYGVNS. CDR3 region: CASSASGGLTGELFF. For the CDR3, the DNA is TGTGCCAGCAGTGCCTCGGGGGGTCTTACCGGGGAGCTGTTTTTT.

The chain carries TRBV27 and TRBJ2-7; D is possibly TRBD2 (6 bases). The CDR3 runs 13 residues. Germline V gives CDR1 MNHEY, CDR2 SMNVEV (reference sequence). The V and J ends lost 0 bases and 7 bases respectively, with 10 bases between them. CDR3 protein: CASSLSRAGEQYF. The CDR3 DNA reads as TGTGCCAGCAGTTTATCGAGGGCGGGGGAGCAGTACTTC.

This rearrangement joins TRBV12-5 to TRBJ1-6, with 8 positions matching TRBD1. Germline V gene data show CDR1 as LGHNT and CDR2 as FRNRAP. This CDR3 has 17 amino acids. V dropped 5 bases and J dropped 7; count of bases not matched to a gene: 13. CDR3 bases: TGTGCTAGTGGTCTTATCCTGACAGGGGTCGTAAATTCACCCCTCCACTTT. Translated, it gives CASGLILTGVVNSPLHF.

The chain links TRBV2 to TRBJ1-2, with a tentative D call TRBD1 (5 bases). The V and J ends lost 4 bases and 4 bases respectively, with 7 bases between them. Germline-derived CDR1 and CDR2 are SNHLY and FYNNEI. CDR3 length equals 12 residues. CDR3 loop: CASSVGTYGYTF. CDR3 coding DNA: TGTGCCAGCAGTGTGGGGACCTATGGCTACACCTTC.

The chain has TRBV6-1 and TRBJ2-7, with 8 bases matching TRBD1. Germline V gene sequence: CDR1 MNHNS, CDR2 SASEGT. Losses at the gene ends were 5 bases for V and 5 bases for J; bases not matched to a gene: 11. The CDR3 consists of 15 residues. This CDR3 reads CASSRGQGGLNEQYF. DNA of the CDR3: TGTGCCAGCAGTAGAGGACAGGGAGGTTTGAACGAGCAGTACTTC.

CDR3 loop: CASNEDGRDYGYTF. The CDR3 DNA is TGTGCCAGCAATGAGGACGGGCGGGACTATGGCTACACCTTC. V and J are TRBV9 and TRBJ1-2, with D uncertain. The germline CDR1 and CDR2 sequences are SGDLS and YYNGEE. Trimming took 6 bases from V and 3 from J, leaving 15 bases between them. The CDR3 runs 14 residues.

This rearrangement joins TRBV19 to TRBJ2-7; D is perhaps TRBD2 (6 bases). This CDR3 contains 15 residues. Trimming left V 5 bases short and J 3 bases short, with 17 bases between. Germline CDR1 reads LNHDA; CDR2 reads SQIVND (reference sequence). The CDR3 nucleotides are TGTGCCAGTAGTCCCAGGCTAGCGAAGGGCTACGAGCAGTACTTC. Translating it yields CASSPRLAKGYEQYF.

The chain carries TRBV29-1 and TRBJ2-3, with D possibly matching TRBD2 (6 bases). The V and J ends lost 4 bases and 7 bases respectively, with 9 bases between them. This CDR3 region has 11 residues. Germline-derived CDR1 and CDR2 are SQVTM and ANQGSEA. CDR3 sequence (DNA): TGCAGCGTTGGGGGGGTCAATACGCAGTATTTT. It codes for CSVGGVNTQYF.

This chain uses TRBV7-3 with TRBJ2-3, with TRBD2 identical over 9 bases. The germline CDR1 and CDR2 sequences are SGHTA and FQGTGA. Trimming at V came to 3 bases and at J to 3 bases, leaving 1 base not matched to a gene. The CDR3 sequence is 14 residues long. The CDR3 coding sequence is TGTGCCAGCAGCTTGGGACTAGCAACAGATACGCAGTATTTT. Translation gives CASSLGLATDTQYF.

The rearrangement links TRBV5-1 to TRBJ2-1, with TRBD2 matching over 11 bases. CDR1 and CDR2 from the germline V gene are SGHRS and YFSETQ. The length of the CDR3 is 16 residues. J was trimmed by 7 bases and V by 1 base; bases with no gene match: 7. The CDR3: CASSLTSGSGWNEQFF. In DNA, the CDR3 is TGCGCCAGCAGCTTGACTAGCGGGAGCGGCTGGAATGAGCAGTTCTTC.

The rearrangement uses TRBV28 and TRBJ1-2, with 8 positions matching TRBD1. Unmatched junction bases numbered 9, after V lost 7 bases and J lost 8 bases. CDR3 size: 13 residues. CDR1 and CDR2 from the germline V gene are MDHEN and SYDVKM. CDR3 bases: TGTGCCAGCATCGACCGGACAGGGAGGGGCTACACCTTC. Amino acids: CASIDRTGRGYTF.

This chain uses TRBV30 with TRBJ2-5; D is unresolved. There are 12 residues in the CDR3. V lost 1 base, J lost 4 bases, and 7 bases lay in between. Looked up from germline, CDR1 is GTSNPN and CDR2 is SVGIG (reference sequence). CDR3 in DNA: TGTGCCTGGAGTGCCAGTCGAGAGACCCAGTACTTC. It is translated as CAWSASRETQYF.

This rearrangement joins TRBV29-1 to TRBJ2-5, with D possibly matching TRBD1 (5 bases). V was shortened by 7 bases and J by 5 bases, with 17 bases between the two germline ends. CDR1 is SQVTM and CDR2 is ANQGSEA in the germline V gene. CDR3 size: 13 residues. For the CDR3, the DNA is TGCAGCGCAAAGGCAGGGAATTGGGAGACCCAGTACTTC. It codes for CSAKAGNWETQYF.

This sequence joins TRBV6-5 and TRBJ2-7, with a tentative D call TRBD2 (5 bases). Trimming pared 2 bases from V and 3 bases from J, leaving 14 bases between. The CDR3 spans 15 residues. Germline V lookup: CDR1 MNHEY, CDR2 SVGAGI. CDR3 DNA sequence: TGTGCCAGCAGTTACGGACTGGGGTTTGGCTACGAGCAGTACTTC. It translates to CASSYGLGFGYEQYF.

For the CDR3, the DNA is TGTGCCACCTCACTCTCTGGGCTAGCGGGAGTAGAGCAGTTCTTC. This sequence encodes CATSLSGLAGVEQFF. J is TRBJ2-1 and V is TRBV28; 10 bases line up with TRBD2. The CDR3 is 15 amino acids. V shed 10 bases and J 10 bases; nucleotides not matched to a gene: 16. Germline V CDR1 and CDR2: MDHEN, SYDVKM.

In this sample, this clone turned up once. This chain joins TRBV15 and TRBJ2-1; D gene uncertain. Trimming shortened V by 2 bases and J by 6 bases, and 5 bases separated the two germline ends. CDR3 length equals 12 residues. Germline values: CDR1 LNHNV, CDR2 YYDKDF (reference sequence). This chain's CDR3 is CATSRFSNEQFF. CDR3 coding DNA: TGTGCCACCAGCAGATTTTCCAATGAGCAGTTCTTC.

The V gene is TRBV6-6, the J gene TRBJ2-7; maybe TRBD2 (5 bases). The V gene's germline CDR1 is MNHNY and CDR2 SVGAGI (reference sequence). The ends were cut back, 5 bases at V and 4 bases at J, with 15 bases in the middle. This CDR3 has 14 residues. The DNA of the CDR3 is TGTGCCAGCAGTGACCGGGATTCTGGTTACGAGCAGTACTTC. Amino acids: CASSDRDSGYEQYF.

The chain is built from TRBV5-4 and TRBJ2-7; 10 nucleotides match TRBD2. The CDR3 consists of 14 residues. V shed 1 base and J 6 bases; nucleotides not matched to a gene: 4. Germline V gives CDR1 SGHNT, CDR2 YYREEE (reference sequence). CDR3 sequence (DNA): TGTGCCAGCAGCTTGTCTAGCGGGAGTCTCGAGCAGTACTTC. It codes for CASSLSSGSLEQYF.

The chain recombines TRBV20-1 with TRBJ2-7, with D perhaps matching TRBD2 (5 bases). The CDR3 contains 10 residues. Germline CDR1 reads DFQATT; CDR2 reads SNEGSKA (reference sequence). Trimming shortened V by 7 bases and J by 6 bases, and 10 bases separated the two germline ends. CDR3 residues: CSGEKSEQYF. The CDR3 bases are TGCAGTGGGGAGAAATCCGAGCAGTACTTC.

The chain uses TRBV7-3 and TRBJ2-1, with 12 bases fitting TRBD2. The CDR3 extends over 16 amino acids. Per germline, CDR1 SGHTA and CDR2 FQGTGA. V trimming: 0 bases; J trimming: 6 bases; junction bases outside the gene matches: 3. This chain's CDR3 is CASSLTLAGGRNEQFF. The DNA for the CDR3 is TGTGCCAGCAGCTTAACGCTAGCGGGAGGGCGCAATGAGCAGTTCTTC.

The rearrangement uses TRBV30 and TRBJ1-1; D unresolved. Germline CDR1 GTSNPN, CDR2 SVGIG (reference sequence). The CDR3 has 13 residues. V lost 0 bases, J lost 1 base, and 6 bases lay in between. CDR3 DNA sequence: TGTGCCTGGAGTGTACGGCGGAACACTGAAGCTTTCTTT. Translating gives CAWSVRRNTEAFF.